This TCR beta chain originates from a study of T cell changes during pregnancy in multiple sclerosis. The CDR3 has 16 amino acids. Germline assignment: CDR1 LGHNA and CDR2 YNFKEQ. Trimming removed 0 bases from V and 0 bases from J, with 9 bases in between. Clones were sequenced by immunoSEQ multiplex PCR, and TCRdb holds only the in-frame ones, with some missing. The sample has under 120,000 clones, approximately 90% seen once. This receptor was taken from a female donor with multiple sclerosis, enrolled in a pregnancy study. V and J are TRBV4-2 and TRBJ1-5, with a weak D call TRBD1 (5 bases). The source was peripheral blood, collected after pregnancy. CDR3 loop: CASSQDDRFSNQPQHF. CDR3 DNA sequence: TGTGCCAGCAGCCAAGATGACAGATTTAGCAATCAGCCCCAGCATTTT.